Sequencing of this T cell receptor (beta chain) was carried out in a study of technical replicates of blood from a few donors. Libraries were prepared by immunoSEQ multiplex PCR; TCRdb keeps only in-frame clonotypes and omits some of them. This sample has about 93,000 clones, with 95% found just once. Trimming removed 3 bases at V and 2 bases at J, with 11 bases between. The germline V gene encodes CDR1 MNHNS and CDR2 SASEGT. This CDR3 contains 14 residues. The TCR was taken from a human donor in good health. This chain joins TRBV6-1 and TRBJ2-7, with D tentatively TRBD2 (6 bases). What was sequenced was T cells isolated from PBMCs. The CDR3 protein is CASSDQGLTYEQYF. DNA for the CDR3: TGTGCCAGCAGTGATCAGGGACTTACCTACGAGCAGTACTTC.